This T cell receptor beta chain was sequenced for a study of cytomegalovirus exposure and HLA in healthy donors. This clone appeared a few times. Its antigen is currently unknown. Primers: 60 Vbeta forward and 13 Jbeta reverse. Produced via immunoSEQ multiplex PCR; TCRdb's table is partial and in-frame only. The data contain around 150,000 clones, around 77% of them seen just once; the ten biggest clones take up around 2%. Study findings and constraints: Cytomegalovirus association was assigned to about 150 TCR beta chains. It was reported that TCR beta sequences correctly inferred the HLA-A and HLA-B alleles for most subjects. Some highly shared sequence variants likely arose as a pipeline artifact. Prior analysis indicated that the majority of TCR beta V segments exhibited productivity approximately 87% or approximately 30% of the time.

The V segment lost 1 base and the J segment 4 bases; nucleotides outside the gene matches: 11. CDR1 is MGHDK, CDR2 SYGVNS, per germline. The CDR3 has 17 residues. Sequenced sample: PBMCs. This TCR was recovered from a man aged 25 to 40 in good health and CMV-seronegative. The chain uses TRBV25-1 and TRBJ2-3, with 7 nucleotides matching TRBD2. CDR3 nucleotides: TGTGCCAGCAGTGAATCCCATCGACAGAGCGGGGCAGATACGCAGTATTTT. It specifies CASSESHRQSGADTQYF. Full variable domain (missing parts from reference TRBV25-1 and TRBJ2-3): EADIYQTPRYLVIGTGKKITLECSQTMGHDKMYWYQQDPGMELHLIHYSYGVNSTEKGDLSSESTVSRIRTEHFPLTLESARPSHTSQYLCASSESHRQSGADTQYFGPGTRLTVL.